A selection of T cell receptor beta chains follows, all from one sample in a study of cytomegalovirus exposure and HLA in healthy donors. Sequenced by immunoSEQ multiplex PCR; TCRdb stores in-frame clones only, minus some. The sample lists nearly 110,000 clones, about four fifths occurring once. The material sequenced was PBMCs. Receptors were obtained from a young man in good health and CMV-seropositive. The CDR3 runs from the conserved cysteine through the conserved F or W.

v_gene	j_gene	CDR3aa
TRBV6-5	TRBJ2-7	CASSYSTQGYEQYF
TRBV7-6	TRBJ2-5	CASSPAGGLPETQYF
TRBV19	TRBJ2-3	CASTPSGGTDTQYF
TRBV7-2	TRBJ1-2	CASSLQVNGYTF
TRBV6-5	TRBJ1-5	CASSYTGDGNQPQHF
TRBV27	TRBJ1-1	CASSGGQVGYTEAFF
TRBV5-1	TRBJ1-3	CASSTEYSGNTIYF
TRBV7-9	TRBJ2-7	CASRPDRLSSYEQYF
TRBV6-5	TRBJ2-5	CASSYSDRRETQYF
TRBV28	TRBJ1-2	CASTHQGAYGYTF
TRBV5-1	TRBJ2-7	CASSVDTPRGEQYF
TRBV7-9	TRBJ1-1	CSSSLSQIGGQEAFF
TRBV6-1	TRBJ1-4	CASSGYTSGSEKLFF
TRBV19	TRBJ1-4	CASSVIGVEDEKLFF
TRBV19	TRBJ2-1	CASSISGNNEQFF
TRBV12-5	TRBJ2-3	CASGPAGTGEEDTQYF
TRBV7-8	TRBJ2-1	CASSFQGRDEQFF
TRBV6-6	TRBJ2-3	CASSPGQGRSDTQYF
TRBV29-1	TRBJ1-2	CSVETGVGYGYTF
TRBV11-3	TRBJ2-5	CASSSRWTVQETQYF
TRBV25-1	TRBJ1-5	CASSSGQASNQPQHF
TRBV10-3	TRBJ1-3	CAISELKWDFAGNTIYF
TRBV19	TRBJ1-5	CASSMFPGVGQPQHF
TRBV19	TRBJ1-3	CASSMAAVGNTIYF
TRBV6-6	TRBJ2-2	CASSTTGTANTGELFF
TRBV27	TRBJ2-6	CASSLSGANGLTF
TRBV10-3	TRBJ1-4	CAIRPGTGGGEGEKLFF